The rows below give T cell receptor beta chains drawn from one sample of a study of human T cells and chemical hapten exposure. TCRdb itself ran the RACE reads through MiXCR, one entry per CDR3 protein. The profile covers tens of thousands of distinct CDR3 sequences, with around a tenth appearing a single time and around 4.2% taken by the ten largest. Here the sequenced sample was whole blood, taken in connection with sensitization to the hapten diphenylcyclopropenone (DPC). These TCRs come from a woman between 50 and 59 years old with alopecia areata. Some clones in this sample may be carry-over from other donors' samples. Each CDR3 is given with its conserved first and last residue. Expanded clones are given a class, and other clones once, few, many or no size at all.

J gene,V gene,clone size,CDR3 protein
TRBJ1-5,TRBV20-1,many,CSARQGGNQPQHF
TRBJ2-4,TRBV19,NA,CASSIRAAAKNIQYF
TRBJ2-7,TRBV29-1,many,CSVLRDQGEQYF
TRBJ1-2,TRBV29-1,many,CSSGGGGYTF
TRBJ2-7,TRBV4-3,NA,CASSQDRSSTYEQYF
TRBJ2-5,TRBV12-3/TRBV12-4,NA,CASTPFPQGKKETQYF
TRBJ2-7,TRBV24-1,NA,CATSDRQHEQYF
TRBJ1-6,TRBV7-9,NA,CASSRTGGSGPLHF
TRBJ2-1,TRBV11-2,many,CASSLVGRGERFF
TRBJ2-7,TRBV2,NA,CASSEIGAEQYF
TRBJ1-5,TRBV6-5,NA,CASKGHPNQPQHF
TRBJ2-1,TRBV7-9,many,CASSLAGGTNEQFF
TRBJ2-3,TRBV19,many,CASSPMGVADTQYF
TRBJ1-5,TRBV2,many,CASSEIQGAVQPQHF
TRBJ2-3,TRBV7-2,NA,CASSLRVAGDTQYF
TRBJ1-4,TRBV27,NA,CASSPDRIYEKLFF
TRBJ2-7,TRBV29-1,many,CSVGARGVYEQYF
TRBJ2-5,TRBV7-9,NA,CASSRRTGQETQYF
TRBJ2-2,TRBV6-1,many,CASSEARGDRTTGELFF
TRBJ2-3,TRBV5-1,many,CASSFGQAADTQYF
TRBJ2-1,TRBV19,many,CASSKSTAPAGNEQFF
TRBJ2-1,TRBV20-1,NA,CSASGTGHNEQFF
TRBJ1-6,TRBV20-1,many,CSARGSGGDSPLHF
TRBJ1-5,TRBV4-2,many,CASSQAMGTQPQHF
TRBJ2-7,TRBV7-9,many,CASSSGTTYEQYF
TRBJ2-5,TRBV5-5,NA,CASSFASGREETQYF
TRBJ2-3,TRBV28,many,CASSPPSGHTDTQYF
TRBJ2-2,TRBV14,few,CASSPLTALTVTGELFF
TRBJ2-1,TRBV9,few,CASSPGPDYNEQFF
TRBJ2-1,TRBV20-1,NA,CSADGRSYNEQFF
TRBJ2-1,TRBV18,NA,CASSHQGALYNEQFF
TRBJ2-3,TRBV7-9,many,CASSPGLAGVADTQYF
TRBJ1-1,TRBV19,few,CARAGDPRGTEAFF
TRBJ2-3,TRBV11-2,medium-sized,CASSFSGRHTDTQYF
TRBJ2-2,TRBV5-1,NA,CASSLGGIGDTGELFF
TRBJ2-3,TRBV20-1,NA,CSASHPITDTQYF
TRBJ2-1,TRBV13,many,CASSSLKLWEGSKRERSSYNEQFF
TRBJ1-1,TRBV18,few,CASSHRQLNTEAFF
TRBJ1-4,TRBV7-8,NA,CASSYRTGDNEKLFF
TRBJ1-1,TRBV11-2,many,CASSLTGAAEAFF
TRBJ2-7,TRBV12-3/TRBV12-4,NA,CASTNKDHEQYF
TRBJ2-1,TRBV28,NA,CASSLGAVGNEQFF
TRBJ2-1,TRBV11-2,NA,CASSFLGGPYNEQFF
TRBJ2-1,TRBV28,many,CASSTPGTHRYNEQFF
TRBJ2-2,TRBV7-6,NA,CASSLEAGVGTGELFF
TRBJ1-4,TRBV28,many,CASSFRGKGGEKLFF
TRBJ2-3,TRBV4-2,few,CASSYDPSVKPDTQYF
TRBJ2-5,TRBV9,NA,CASSATGISETQYF
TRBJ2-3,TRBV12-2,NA,CASRLSDSSTVSTDTQYF
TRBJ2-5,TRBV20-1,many,CSAMVVQETQYF
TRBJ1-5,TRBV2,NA,CASKRTGDNQPQHF
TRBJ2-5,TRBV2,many,CASSIQETQYF
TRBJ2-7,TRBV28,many,CASSSPGGKGSYEQYF
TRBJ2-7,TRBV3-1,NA,CASSHRGTGGTYEQYF
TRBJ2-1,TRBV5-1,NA,CASSIIAGGLQEQFF